A selection of T cell receptor beta chains follows, all from one sample in a study of cytomegalovirus exposure and HLA in healthy donors. Here immunoSEQ multiplex PCR was the method, and the copy in TCRdb shows in-frame clones only, minus some. The sample table sets out 68,000 or so clones. Sequences were obtained from PBMCs. These receptors all come from a female donor in good health and CMV-seropositive. Both conserved end residues are part of each CDR3. A D gene is named only where the DNA matches it firmly.

d_gene: -; j_gene: TRBJ2-1; v_gene: TRBV27; CDR3nt: TGTGCCAGCACGAGCGGTCGCAGCTCCTACAATGAGCAGTTCTTC; CDR3aa: CASTSGRSSYNEQFF
d_gene: -; j_gene: TRBJ2-1; v_gene: TRBV9; CDR3nt: TGTGCCAGCAGTTGGGGGCACTCCCCTAAGATTTACAATGAGCAGTTCTTC; CDR3aa: CASSWGHSPKIYNEQFF
d_gene: -; j_gene: TRBJ1-2; v_gene: TRBV29-1; CDR3nt: TGCAGCGTGACAGATAACTATGGCTACACCTTC; CDR3aa: CSVTDNYGYTF
d_gene: -; j_gene: TRBJ2-5; v_gene: TRBV5-4; CDR3nt: TGTGCCAGCAGCTTGGCTAGTCCGGGTGAGACCCAGTACTTC; CDR3aa: CASSLASPGETQYF
d_gene: -; j_gene: TRBJ2-2; v_gene: TRBV9; CDR3nt: TGTGCCAGCAGCGTAAAGTCTTCGGGAAGCTTGGGCACCGGGGAGCTGTTTTTT; CDR3aa: CASSVKSSGSLGTGELFF
d_gene: -; j_gene: TRBJ2-1; v_gene: TRBV7-2; CDR3nt: TGTGCCAGCAGCCCATTCTCCCAGTACAATGAGCAGTTCTTC; CDR3aa: CASSPFSQYNEQFF
d_gene: TRBD1; j_gene: TRBJ2-3; v_gene: TRBV7-2; CDR3nt: TGTGCCAGCAGCTTGGACAGGGGGTTACAGACAGATACGCAGTATTTT; CDR3aa: CASSLDRGLQTDTQYF
d_gene: TRBD2; j_gene: TRBJ2-2; v_gene: TRBV7-6; CDR3nt: TGTGCCAGCAGACATCTAGCGGAGAACACCGGGGAGCTGTTTTTT; CDR3aa: CASRHLAENTGELFF
d_gene: -; j_gene: TRBJ1-2; v_gene: TRBV9; CDR3nt: TGTGCCAGCAGCGTAGAGGGGACTAACTATGGCTACACCTTC; CDR3aa: CASSVEGTNYGYTF
d_gene: TRBD2; j_gene: TRBJ2-1; v_gene: TRBV29-1; CDR3nt: TGCAGCGTCCCCAGGACTAGTTTTAGCGCTGAGCAGTTCTTC; CDR3aa: CSVPRTSFSAEQFF
d_gene: -; j_gene: TRBJ1-3; v_gene: TRBV5-5; CDR3nt: TGTGCCAGCAGCCCGTCTCTTCTCGACAGTTATTCATCTGGAAACACCATATATTTT; CDR3aa: CASSPSLLDSYSSGNTIYF
d_gene: -; j_gene: TRBJ2-7; v_gene: TRBV9; CDR3nt: TGTGCCAGCAGCGTAGCTTCAGGTTCCTACGAGCAGTACTTC; CDR3aa: CASSVASGSYEQYF
d_gene: -; j_gene: TRBJ1-5; v_gene: TRBV18; CDR3nt: TGTGCCAGCTCACGGCGCAGGTATAGCAATCAGCCCCAGCATTTT; CDR3aa: CASSRRRYSNQPQHF
d_gene: -; j_gene: TRBJ2-1; v_gene: TRBV7-2; CDR3nt: TGTGCCAGCAGCTTAGAGGAGACCAGCGCCGTCTACAATGAGCAGTTCTTC; CDR3aa: CASSLEETSAVYNEQFF
d_gene: TRBD2; j_gene: TRBJ2-1; v_gene: TRBV7-9; CDR3nt: TGTGCCAGCCTTCCGGGACTAGCGGGGTTCAATGAGCAGTTCTTC; CDR3aa: CASLPGLAGFNEQFF
d_gene: TRBD2; j_gene: TRBJ2-7; v_gene: TRBV6-5; CDR3nt: TGTGCCAGCCTACGTAGCGGGAGTTACGAGCAGTACTTC; CDR3aa: CASLRSGSYEQYF
d_gene: -; j_gene: TRBJ1-6; v_gene: TRBV6-5; CDR3nt: TGTGCCAGCAGCGCCCAGCGAAGTGCTTCACCCCTCCACTTT; CDR3aa: CASSAQRSASPLHF
d_gene: -; j_gene: TRBJ2-7; v_gene: TRBV7-9; CDR3nt: TGTGCCAGCAGCTCCCGACAGATTGAGCCCTACTACGAGCAGTACTTC; CDR3aa: CASSSRQIEPYYEQYF
d_gene: -; j_gene: TRBJ2-2; v_gene: TRBV6-4; CDR3nt: TGTGCCAGCAGTGACTCGGGCAGAACCACCGGGGAGCTGTTTTTT; CDR3aa: CASSDSGRTTGELFF
d_gene: -; j_gene: TRBJ1-3; v_gene: TRBV25-1; CDR3nt: TGTGCCAGCAGTAGGGGGGGCTCTGGAAACACCATATATTTT; CDR3aa: CASSRGGSGNTIYF
d_gene: TRBD2; j_gene: TRBJ2-7; v_gene: TRBV7-2; CDR3nt: TGTGCCAGCAGAACTCTAGCGGGAGGGCGGGACGAGCAGTACTTC; CDR3aa: CASRTLAGGRDEQYF
d_gene: -; j_gene: TRBJ2-3; v_gene: TRBV7-2; CDR3nt: TGTGCCAGCAGCCCACCTGAGGATACGCAGTATTTT; CDR3aa: CASSPPEDTQYF
d_gene: TRBD1; j_gene: TRBJ2-4; v_gene: TRBV6-6; CDR3nt: TGTGCCAGCACTCGGACAGGGGGAGACATTCAGTACTTC; CDR3aa: CASTRTGGDIQYF
d_gene: -; j_gene: TRBJ1-2; v_gene: TRBV25-1; CDR3nt: TGTGCCAGCAGGGGTCCCGGGAATGGCTACACCTTC; CDR3aa: CASRGPGNGYTF
d_gene: -; j_gene: TRBJ1-1; v_gene: TRBV10-3; CDR3nt: TGTGCCATCAGTATGGGCTTGGGGGGAGCTTTCTTT; CDR3aa: CAISMGLGGAFF
d_gene: -; j_gene: TRBJ2-5; v_gene: TRBV19; CDR3nt: TGTGCCAGTAGCCCGACTAGGATCCAAGAGACCCAGTACTTC; CDR3aa: CASSPTRIQETQYF
d_gene: -; j_gene: TRBJ1-2; v_gene: TRBV20-1; CDR3nt: TGCAGTGCTACCGGTGAGGTTGGCTACACCTTC; CDR3aa: CSATGEVGYTF
d_gene: TRBD1; j_gene: TRBJ2-1; v_gene: TRBV7-2; CDR3nt: TGTGCCAGCAGCTTAGATGGTACAGGGGGAGTCGATGAGCAGTTCTTC; CDR3aa: CASSLDGTGGVDEQFF
d_gene: -; j_gene: TRBJ1-2; v_gene: TRBV29-1; CDR3nt: TGCAGCGTTGTGGGCTCAAACTATGGCTACACCTTC; CDR3aa: CSVVGSNYGYTF
d_gene: TRBD1; j_gene: TRBJ1-6; v_gene: TRBV5-1; CDR3nt: TGCGCCAGCAGCTCAGGACCGGGACAGATCAATTCACCCCTCCACTTT; CDR3aa: CASSSGPGQINSPLHF
d_gene: -; j_gene: TRBJ2-6; v_gene: TRBV6-4; CDR3nt: TGTGCCAGCAGTCCATCCGGTGGTCAGGGTGACGGAACTGGGGCCAACGTCCTGACTTTC; CDR3aa: CASSPSGGQGDGTGANVLTF
d_gene: -; j_gene: TRBJ1-4; v_gene: TRBV15; CDR3nt: TGTGCCACCAGCAGAGACGAGGGAAGAAAACTGTTTTTT; CDR3aa: CATSRDEGRKLFF
d_gene: TRBD1; j_gene: TRBJ1-6; v_gene: TRBV2; CDR3nt: TGTGCCAGCAGTCCCGGGACAGGGAATAGATCACCCCTCCACTTT; CDR3aa: CASSPGTGNRSPLHF
d_gene: -; j_gene: TRBJ2-7; v_gene: TRBV2; CDR3nt: TGTGCCAGCCAGGATTCCGGCTCATCCTACGAGCAGTACTTC; CDR3aa: CASQDSGSSYEQYF
d_gene: -; j_gene: TRBJ2-7; v_gene: TRBV25-1; CDR3nt: TGTGCCAGCAGTGAATTGGGCGGGTACTACGAGCAGTACTTC; CDR3aa: CASSELGGYYEQYF
d_gene: -; j_gene: TRBJ2-3; v_gene: TRBV18; CDR3nt: TGTGCCAGCTCACTCTCCTCTAGCACAGATACGCAGTATTTT; CDR3aa: CASSLSSSTDTQYF
d_gene: -; j_gene: TRBJ2-7; v_gene: TRBV11-2; CDR3nt: TGTGCCAGCAGCTTAGACTCTGCCCAATCGCGAGAGCAGTACTTC; CDR3aa: CASSLDSAQSREQYF
d_gene: TRBD1; j_gene: TRBJ1-1; v_gene: TRBV6-1; CDR3nt: TGTGCCAGCCGGGGACAGTTGAACACTGAAGCTTTCTTT; CDR3aa: CASRGQLNTEAFF
d_gene: -; j_gene: TRBJ2-5; v_gene: TRBV13; CDR3nt: TGTGCCAGCAGCTTTGGCGGGGGCAGGAAGACCCAGTACTTC; CDR3aa: CASSFGGGRKTQYF
d_gene: -; j_gene: TRBJ1-1; v_gene: TRBV28; CDR3nt: TGTGCCAGCAGTTATACTACGAACACTGAAGCTTTCTTT; CDR3aa: CASSYTTNTEAFF
d_gene: TRBD2; j_gene: TRBJ2-3; v_gene: TRBV5-1; CDR3nt: TGCGCCAGCAGCTTATTTAGCGGGAGGGTCACTAGCACAGATACGCAGTATTTT; CDR3aa: CASSLFSGRVTSTDTQYF
d_gene: -; j_gene: TRBJ2-1; v_gene: TRBV29-1; CDR3nt: TGCAGCGTTGAAGCGCCCAACGGTGAGCAGTTCTTC; CDR3aa: CSVEAPNGEQFF
d_gene: -; j_gene: TRBJ1-4; v_gene: TRBV9; CDR3nt: TGTGCCAGCAGCCCCAGGGGCTTGGCTAATGAAAAACTGTTTTTT; CDR3aa: CASSPRGLANEKLFF
d_gene: -; j_gene: TRBJ1-1; v_gene: TRBV7-2; CDR3nt: TGTGCCAGCACCCCTTCGGGGGTACCCTCTCACACTGAAGCTTTCTTT; CDR3aa: CASTPSGVPSHTEAFF
d_gene: TRBD2; j_gene: TRBJ2-1; v_gene: TRBV30; CDR3nt: TGTGCCTGGAGTCGCCGGGGACTAGCGGGAGTGGAGCAGTTCTTC; CDR3aa: CAWSRRGLAGVEQFF
d_gene: TRBD1; j_gene: TRBJ2-3; v_gene: TRBV5-4; CDR3nt: TGTGCCAGCAGCGCTGGGACAGGGGCCCGGGATACGCAGTATTTT; CDR3aa: CASSAGTGARDTQYF
d_gene: -; j_gene: TRBJ2-5; v_gene: TRBV18; CDR3nt: TGTGCCACCGGACCTCGGCGGGGAGAGACCCAGTACTTC; CDR3aa: CATGPRRGETQYF
d_gene: TRBD2; j_gene: TRBJ2-3; v_gene: TRBV6-5; CDR3nt: TGTGCCAGCAGTTACTCGAGCGGGACCGCAGATACGCAGTATTTT; CDR3aa: CASSYSSGTADTQYF
d_gene: -; j_gene: TRBJ2-7; v_gene: TRBV5-6; CDR3nt: TGTGCCAGCAGCTTGTCTCCAGGGGCCGGCTACGAGCAGTACTTC; CDR3aa: CASSLSPGAGYEQYF
d_gene: -; j_gene: TRBJ1-3; v_gene: TRBV10-3; CDR3nt: TGTGCCATCAGTCCTAGTCAGGGCACAGGGACAGGAAACACCATATATTTT; CDR3aa: CAISPSQGTGTGNTIYF
d_gene: TRBD1; j_gene: TRBJ2-1; v_gene: TRBV11-2; CDR3nt: TGTGCCAGCAGCCTATACCCGGGACAGACCTACAATGAGCAGTTCTTC; CDR3aa: CASSLYPGQTYNEQFF